This TCR beta chain was observed in a study of T cell responses to AZD1222 COVID-19 vaccine. Regarding the study as a whole: Clonal diversity may have been underestimated, and the donors were mostly white British, with more females than males.

Repertoires were generated with immunoSEQ multiplex PCR, while TCRdb's copy carries only in-frame clones and drops some. The sample carries roughly 150,000 clones, around 91% recorded once. Points on this clone: Antigen: not known.

This CDR3 has 14 residues. Germline CDR1 and CDR2: MDHEN and SYDVKM. V was shortened by 2 bases and J by 1 base, with 9 bases between the two germline ends. This chain links TRBV28 with TRBJ2-7, with D perhaps TRBD1 (5 bases). This sequence was found in an adult who received the AZD1222 COVID-19 vaccine. Sequencing was performed on peripheral blood, taken 28 days after the second AZD1222 dose. As DNA, the CDR3 is TGTGCCAGCAGTTTACCGCAGGGTTCCTACGAGCAGTACTTC. The encoded protein is CASSLPQGSYEQYF.